The TCR beta chain under discussion was sequenced for a study of beta chain features in type 1 diabetes. Study conclusions and caveats: Moderate yet significant TCRB CDR3 shortening was seen in Type 1 diabetes patients in all four CD4+ subsets.

The CDR3 has 15 residues. Losses at the gene ends were 1 base for V and 0 bases for J; bases not matched to a gene: 4. Germline V gene data show CDR1 as SGHRS and CDR2 as YFSETQ. Since all of the isolated RNA was reverse transcribed, expressed TCRB transcripts were what got sequenced. Clones were sequenced by immunoSEQ multiplex PCR, and TCRdb holds only the in-frame ones, with some missing. Of a few hundred thousand clones listed, 15% are singletons. For this clone: Its antigen is undetermined.

The sample was naive CD4+ T cells from blood. This TCR came from a man aged 18 to 30 with type 1 diabetes. J is TRBJ2-7 and V is TRBV5-1, with 7 bases that match TRBD1. The DNA for the CDR3 is TGCGCCAGCAGCTTGTTGACAGGGTTCTCCTACGAGCAGTACTTC. Its protein is CASSLLTGFSYEQYF.